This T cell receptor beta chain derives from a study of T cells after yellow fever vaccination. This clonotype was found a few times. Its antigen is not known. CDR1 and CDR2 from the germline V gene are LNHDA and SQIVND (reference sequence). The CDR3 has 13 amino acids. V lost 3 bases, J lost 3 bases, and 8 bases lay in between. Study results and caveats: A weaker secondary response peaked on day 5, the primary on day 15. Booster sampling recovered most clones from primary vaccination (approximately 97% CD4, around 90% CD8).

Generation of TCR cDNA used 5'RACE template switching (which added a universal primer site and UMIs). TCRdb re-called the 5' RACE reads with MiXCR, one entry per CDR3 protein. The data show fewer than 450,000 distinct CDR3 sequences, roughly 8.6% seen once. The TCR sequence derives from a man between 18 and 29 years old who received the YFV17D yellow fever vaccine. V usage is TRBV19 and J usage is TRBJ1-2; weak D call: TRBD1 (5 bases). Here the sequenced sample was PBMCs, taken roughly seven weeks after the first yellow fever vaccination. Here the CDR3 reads CASSIGQDYGYTF. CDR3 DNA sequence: TGTGCCAGTAGTATCGGACAAGACTATGGCTACACCTTC.